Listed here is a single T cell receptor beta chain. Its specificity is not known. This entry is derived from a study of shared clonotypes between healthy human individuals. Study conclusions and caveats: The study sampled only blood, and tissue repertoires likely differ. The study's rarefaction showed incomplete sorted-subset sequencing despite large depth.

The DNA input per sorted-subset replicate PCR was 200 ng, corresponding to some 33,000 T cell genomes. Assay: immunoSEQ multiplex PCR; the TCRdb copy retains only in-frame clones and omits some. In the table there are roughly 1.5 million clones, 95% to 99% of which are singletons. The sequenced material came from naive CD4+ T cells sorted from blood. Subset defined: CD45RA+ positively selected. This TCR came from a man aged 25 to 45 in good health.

CDR3 DNA: TGTGCCAGCAGTTACGGTGCGGGGATCACAGATACGCAGTATTTT. Its translation is CASSYGAGITDTQYF. This rearrangement joins TRBV6-5 to TRBJ2-3; D possibly corresponds to TRBD2 (6 bases). Looked up from germline, CDR1 is MNHEY and CDR2 is SVGAGI. V lost 2 bases and J lost 2, with 11 bases in between. The CDR3 is 15 amino acids.